This passage covers 24 T cell receptor beta chains from one sample sequenced in a study of blood T cell repertoires in COVID-19. The assay was immunoSEQ multiplex PCR, and TCRdb's table has in-frame clones only and misses some. The repertoire holds roughly 190,000 clones, around 95% seen once, with 0.6% to 0.8% in the top ten. Source material: peripheral blood. These receptors were collected from a man aged 25 to 40 with COVID-19, enrolled during active disease.

This rearrangement joins TRBV9 to TRBJ2-1; D remains unclear. V shed 4 bases and J shed 0 bases, with 5 bases lying between them. The germline V gene encodes CDR1 SGDLS and CDR2 YYNGEE. This CDR3 comprises 13 residues. This CDR3 is CASSISSYNEQFF. Here the CDR3 DNA reads TGTGCCAGCAGCATCAGCTCCTACAATGAGCAGTTCTTC.

The CDR3 sequence: CASSEGAETEAFF. The CDR3 DNA follows: TGTGCCAGCAGTGAAGGGGCTGAAACTGAAGCTTTCTTT. This chain uses TRBV6-4 with TRBJ1-1, with D possibly matching TRBD1 (5 bases). In germline, CDR1 is MRHNA, CDR2 SNTAGT. The CDR3 totals 13 residues. Trimming removed 3 bases at V and 5 bases at J, with 10 bases between.

This CDR3 is CASSPGQLNTEAFF. CDR3 nucleotides: TGTGCCAGCAGCCCCGGACAGTTGAACACTGAAGCTTTCTTT. The rearrangement links TRBV28 to TRBJ1-1; D perhaps matches TRBD1 (6 bases). V was pared by 6 bases and J by 0 bases, with 11 bases between. Germline assignment: CDR1 MDHEN and CDR2 SYDVKM. This CDR3 contains 14 residues.

This chain uses TRBV7-9 with TRBJ1-1, with D perhaps TRBD1 (5 bases). In germline, CDR1 is SEHNR, CDR2 FQNEAQ (reference sequence). The CDR3 has 13 residues. V was cut by 6 bases and J by 4 bases, with 12 bases left in between. Here the CDR3 reads CASRGGVRTEAFF. For the CDR3, the DNA is TGTGCCAGCAGGGGGGGAGTTCGCACTGAAGCTTTCTTT.

V usage is TRBV7-3 and J usage is TRBJ1-1; no definite D call. Trimming stripped 0 bases from V and 1 base from J, with 9 bases between. The CDR3 extends over 15 amino acids. Germline V gives CDR1 SGHTA, CDR2 FQGTGA. CDR3 amino acids: CASSLTVNTNTEAFF. CDR3 in DNA: TGTGCCAGCAGCTTAACCGTAAACACGAACACTGAAGCTTTCTTT.

The V and J genes are TRBV30 and TRBJ2-3; 7 positions match TRBD1. Trimming at V came to 0 bases and at J to 6 bases, leaving 9 bases not matched to a gene. Germline V gene sequence: CDR1 GTSNPN, CDR2 SVGIG (reference sequence). CDR3 size: 15 residues. The CDR3 bases are TGTGCCTGGAGTGTACTAGAGAGGGGACAGGATACGCAGTATTTT. As protein: CAWSVLERGQDTQYF.

The genes are TRBV27 and TRBJ1-4, with a possible D match to TRBD1 (5 bases). Germline V gene sequence: CDR1 MNHEY, CDR2 SMNVEV (reference sequence). V gave up 10 bases and J gave up 4 bases, with 16 bases separating them. This CDR3 region has 14 residues. The CDR3 DNA reads as TGTGCCACCGGACGGGGGGGGATTAATGAAAAACTGTTTTTT. This sequence encodes CATGRGGINEKLFF.

The chain combines TRBV7-3 with TRBJ1-2; 9 bases are shared with TRBD1. From germline, CDR1 is SGHTA and CDR2 FQGTGA. The CDR3 has 14 residues. The trim removed 6 bases at V and 8 bases at J, leaving 10 bases unmatched. The CDR3 DNA sequence: TGTGCCAGCAGTTATTCCGGGACAGGGACGGGCTACACCTTC. Its protein product is CASSYSGTGTGYTF.

The rearrangement uses TRBV25-1 and TRBJ1-2, with D maybe TRBD1 (5 bases). The CDR3 sequence is 12 residues long. V was trimmed by 8 bases and J by 3 bases, leaving 10 bases between them. Germline V gene lookup returns CDR1 MGHDK and CDR2 SYGVNS. The CDR3 reads CASCQGDYGYTF. The CDR3, as DNA: TGTGCCAGCTGCCAGGGTGACTATGGCTACACCTTC.

The V and J genes are TRBV4-2 and TRBJ2-7; 7 bases map to TRBD1. The V gene's germline CDR1 is LGHNA and CDR2 YNFKEQ. Losses at the gene ends were 0 bases for V and 4 bases for J; bases not matched to a gene: 9. CDR3 length: 16 residues. The CDR3 region has the DNA TGTGCCAGCAGCCAAGAACAGGCAGGGGGATTGTACGAGCAGTACTTC. Amino acid sequence: CASSQEQAGGLYEQYF.

For the CDR3, the DNA is TGTGCCAGCAGACAGGACAGGGGGAAAACAGATACGCAGTATTTT. Translated, it gives CASRQDRGKTDTQYF. J is TRBJ2-3 and V is TRBV5-4; 10 bases are shared with TRBD1. In germline, CDR1 is SGHNT, CDR2 YYREEE (reference sequence). Trimming cost V 5 bases and J 3 bases; bases outside gene matches: 6. The CDR3 extends over 15 amino acids.

The chain couples TRBV3-1 (or the pseudogene TRBV3-2) to TRBJ1-3; tentatively, D is TRBD1 (6 bases). Deletions cut 3 bases from V and 1 base from J, with 10 bases between. The CDR3 has 15 residues. CDR1 is LGHDT and CDR2 is YNNKEL in the germline V gene (reference sequence). This chain's CDR3 is CASSHRQVSGNTIYF. Here the CDR3 DNA reads TGTGCCAGCAGCCATAGACAGGTATCTGGAAACACCATATATTTT.

This sequence joins TRBV5-1 and TRBJ1-5, with D unresolved. The CDR3 runs to 13 residues. Germline loops: CDR1 SGHRS, CDR2 YFSETQ. The ends were cut back, 2 bases at V and 3 bases at J, with 6 bases in the middle. The CDR3: CASSFTPNQPQHF. DNA for the CDR3: TGCGCCAGCAGCTTTACACCCAATCAGCCCCAGCATTTT.

The V call is TRBV5-1, the J call TRBJ2-3; D is undetermined. CDR1 and CDR2 (germline): SGHRS, YFSETQ. The ends were cut back, 0 bases at V and 0 bases at J, with 11 bases in the middle. The CDR3 contains 16 residues. The CDR3 here is CASSLGGHASTDTQYF. CDR3 coding DNA: TGCGCCAGCAGCTTGGGAGGCCATGCTAGCACAGATACGCAGTATTTT. The full variable domain, in which reference TRBV5-1 and TRBJ2-3 provide the parts outside the CDR3, is KAGVTQTPRYLIKTRGQQVTLSCSPISGHRSVSWYQQTPGQGLQFLFEYFSETQRNKGNFPGRFSGRQFSNSRSEMNVSTLELGDSALYLCASSLGGHASTDTQYFGPGTRLTVL.

V and J are TRBV5-6 and TRBJ2-7; 9 bases agree with TRBD1. From germline, CDR1 is SGHDT and CDR2 YYEEEE. The CDR3 length is 13 residues. J lost 4 bases, V lost 9 bases, and 8 bases had no gene match. This chain's CDR3 is CATTYGQGYEQYF. CDR3 nucleotide sequence: TGTGCCACCACTTACGGACAGGGGTACGAGCAGTACTTC.

The rearrangement links TRBV11-2 to TRBJ1-3; D not resolved. The germline gives CDR1 SGHAT, CDR2 FQNNGV. This CDR3 region has 15 residues. Trimming cost V 0 bases and J 0 bases, with 6 bases left between them. The CDR3 bases are TGTGCCAGCAGCTTAGAGCGGAGCTCTGGAAACACCATATATTTT. It yields the protein CASSLERSSGNTIYF.

DNA for the CDR3: TGTGCCAGCAGCTTTTCAGGGTACGGTCAGCCCCAGCATTTT. This sequence encodes CASSFSGYGQPQHF. The chain recombines TRBV5-5 with TRBJ1-5; TRBD1 might be the D (5 bases). This CDR3 is 14 amino acids long. Germline lookup yields CDR1 SGHKS and CDR2 YYEKEE (reference sequence). V lost 2 bases and J 6 bases, leaving 12 bases between the germline ends.

The chain uses TRBV5-1 and TRBJ1-2, with D possibly being TRBD1 (5 bases). The germline V gene encodes CDR1 SGHRS and CDR2 YFSETQ. The germline V and J ends were trimmed by 3 bases and 7 bases, with 16 bases remaining between them. This CDR3 region has 14 residues. Written as DNA, the CDR3 is TGCGCCAGCAGCTCACACCAGGGTCGGCCTGGCTACACCTTC. Residues: CASSSHQGRPGYTF.

The gene calls are TRBV19 and TRBJ2-3; D is perhaps TRBD2 (6 bases). The CDR3 sequence is 15 residues long. Germline CDR1 and CDR2: LNHDA and SQIVND (reference sequence). Trimming shortened V by 5 bases and J by 3 bases, and 15 bases separated the two germline ends. The CDR3 here is CASSGGVIFTDTQYF. CDR3 DNA sequence: TGTGCCAGTAGTGGAGGGGTTATTTTTACAGATACGCAGTATTTT.

The V call is TRBV6-1, the J call TRBJ1-5; D is unresolved. Trimming removed 2 bases from V and 7 bases from J, with 9 bases in between. The CDR3 sequence is 13 residues long. Looked up from germline, CDR1 is MNHNS and CDR2 is SASEGT. In DNA form, the CDR3 reads TGTGCCAGCAGTGAAATAATCTCCCAGCCCCAGCATTTT. Translating gives CASSEIISQPQHF.

The chain combines TRBV5-5 with TRBJ1-2, with D maybe TRBD1 (5 bases). Per the germline V gene, CDR1 is SGHKS and CDR2 is YYEKEE (reference sequence). CDR3 size: 17 residues. The germline V and J ends were trimmed by 1 base and 4 bases, with 20 bases remaining between them. This CDR3 reads CASSLKGAGSSIYGYTF. DNA of the CDR3: TGTGCCAGCAGCTTGAAAGGCGCAGGGTCCTCTATCTATGGCTACACCTTC.

The chain couples TRBV6-5 to TRBJ1-5; 8 nucleotides line up with TRBD1. Trimming at V came to 9 bases and at J to 7 bases, leaving 5 bases not matched to a gene. Germline V gene lookup returns CDR1 MNHEY and CDR2 SVGAGI. The CDR3 totals 12 residues. The CDR3 spells CASGQGEQPQHF. The CDR3 DNA reads as TGTGCCAGTGGACAGGGAGAGCAGCCCCAGCATTTT.

The chain has TRBV18 and TRBJ1-1; 7 nucleotides align to TRBD1. The CDR3 is 16 amino acids. Per germline, CDR1 KGHSH and CDR2 LQKENI. Germline trimming cut 0 bases from V and 1 base from J; bases unmatched to any gene: 5. This chain's CDR3 is CASSPPLGTANTEAFF. The CDR3 nucleotides are TGTGCCAGCTCACCACCCCTAGGGACAGCGAACACTGAAGCTTTCTTT.

CDR3 sequence: CASSQARVSEAFF. CDR3 in DNA: TGTGCCAGCAGCCAAGCCCGGGTTTCTGAAGCTTTCTTT. V and J are TRBV3-1 (or the pseudogene TRBV3-2) and TRBJ1-1, with D hard to call. Trimming removed 1 base at V and 6 bases at J, with 9 bases between. CDR3 length: 13 amino acids. The germline V gene encodes CDR1 LGHDT and CDR2 YNNKEL (reference sequence).